This passage covers 14 T cell receptor beta chains from one sample sequenced in a study of T-cell reconstitution after alpha-beta-depleted transplantation in children. Unique molecular identifiers were used to barcode this TCRbeta library. TCRdb re-analysed the PCR reads in MiXCR, keeping a single row per CDR3 protein. The sample includes about 610,000 distinct CDR3 sequences, approximately 30% of them seen just once. Material: PBMCs, obtained before TCRalphabeta/CD19-depleted stem cell transplant. These receptor sequences come from a boy under three years old with Wiskott-Aldrich syndrome, due to receive a stem cell transplant.

The genes are TRBV5-1 and TRBJ2-2, with 9 nucleotides matching TRBD1. Per germline, CDR1 SGHRS and CDR2 YFSETQ. The length of the CDR3 is 16 residues. The V and J ends lost 3 bases and 5 bases, in that order; junction bases with no gene match: 8. The DNA for the CDR3 is TGCGCCAGCAGCTCATTGGGACAGGGAGTTACCGGGGAGCTGTTTTTT. Protein sequence: CASSSLGQGVTGELFF.

The rearrangement links TRBV5-1 to TRBJ2-7; 12 bases fit TRBD1. Germline V gene sequence: CDR1 SGHRS, CDR2 YFSETQ. This CDR3 spans 14 amino acids. The V and J ends lost 4 bases and 5 bases, in that order; junction bases with no gene match: 4. DNA of the CDR3: TGCGCCAGCAGCAAGGGACAGGGGGCCCACGAGCAGTACTTC. Translating gives CASSKGQGAHEQYF.

This clonotype was seen a handful of times. This chain joins TRBV7-9 and TRBJ2-5; D may correspond to TRBD1 or TRBD2 (5 bases each). Between the trimmed V and J ends, which lost 5 bases and 1 base, there was a span of 14 bases. The CDR3 totals 15 residues. Germline V gene sequence: CDR1 SEHNR, CDR2 FQNEAQ (reference sequence). Written as DNA, the CDR3 is TGTGCCAGCAGCCTTCCCAAGGGGACCCAAGAGACCCAGTACTTC. It is translated as CASSLPKGTQETQYF.

V and J are TRBV21-1 and TRBJ2-7; the table's D call of TRBD2 was not tested on the DNA. TRBV21-1 is marked as a pseudogene. This CDR3 has 17 residues. CDR3 residues: CASRLTSGRARAYEQYF. The CDR3 nucleotides read TGTGCCAGCCGATTGACTAGCGGGAGGGCACGGGCCTACGAGCAGTACTTC.

The CDR3 loop is CASSLDRWGFQETQYF. The CDR3 DNA is TGTGCCAGCAGCCTAGACAGGTGGGGGTTCCAAGAGACCCAGTACTTC. This rearrangement joins TRBV5-5 to TRBJ2-5; weak D call: TRBD1 (6 bases). Germline V CDR1 and CDR2: SGHKS, YYEKEE (reference sequence). The germline V and J ends were trimmed by 4 bases and 1 base, with 17 bases remaining between them. The CDR3 contains 16 residues.

This clonotype was observed a handful of times. The chain is built from TRBV28 and TRBJ2-1; 13 positions agree with TRBD2. V lost 5 bases to trimming and J lost 13 bases; unmatched junction nucleotides: 8. Germline V gives CDR1 MDHEN, CDR2 SYDVKM. The CDR3 length is 14 residues. Written as DNA, the CDR3 is TGTGCCAGCAGTAAATCCGGGACTAGCGGGGATCAGTTCTTC. Translating gives CASSKSGTSGDQFF.

This clonotype occurred a few times. Here the CDR3 DNA reads TGTGCCAGCAGCGAGGGACAGGGCTCCTACAATGAGCAGTTCTTC. It is translated as CASSEGQGSYNEQFF. The chain recombines TRBV11-2 with TRBJ2-1; 9 bases fit TRBD1. The CDR3 loop spans 15 amino acids. V lost 5 bases to trimming and J lost 0 bases; unmatched junction nucleotides: 2. The V gene's germline CDR1 is SGHAT and CDR2 FQNNGV. The full variable domain, its missing parts supplied by reference TRBV11-2 and TRBJ2-1, is EAGVAQSPRYKIIEKRQSVAFWCNPISGHATLYWYQQILGQGPKLLIQFQNNGVVDDSQLPKDRFSAERLKGVDSTLKIQPAKLEDSAVYLCASSEGQGSYNEQFFGPGTRLTVL.

The chain combines TRBV5-1 with TRBJ1-1, with 7 bases fitting TRBD1. The trim removed 2 bases at V and 8 bases at J, leaving 9 bases unmatched. The germline V gene encodes CDR1 SGHRS and CDR2 YFSETQ. CDR3 length equals 14 residues. CDR3 in amino acids: CASSLMEPGQEAFF. The CDR3 DNA is TGCGCCAGCAGCTTAATGGAACCGGGACAGGAAGCTTTCTTT.

This clonotype was detected only a few times. The chain combines TRBV5-1 with TRBJ2-7; 9 bases agree with TRBD2. The CDR3 consists of 17 residues. Trimming removed 0 bases from V and 1 base from J; junction bases left unmatched: 8. CDR1 and CDR2 from the germline V gene are SGHRS and YFSETQ. The CDR3 DNA sequence: TGCGCCAGCAGCTTGGCGGGTGGTAGCGGGAGATCCTACGAGCAGTACTTC. Its translation: CASSLAGGSGRSYEQYF.

The V and J genes are TRBV27 and TRBJ1-2, with a tentative D call TRBD1 (6 bases). The CDR3 has 15 residues. Per the germline V gene, CDR1 is MNHEY and CDR2 is SMNVEV (reference sequence). With 0 bases removed from V and 1 base from J, the gap between germline ends came to 9 bases. The CDR3 sequence: CASSLSWDNNYGYTF. CDR3 nucleotides: TGTGCCAGCAGTTTATCGTGGGACAATAACTATGGCTACACCTTC.

The chain has TRBV25-1 and TRBJ2-7, with D tentatively TRBD1 (7 bases). The CDR3 extends over 14 amino acids. Germline lookup yields CDR1 MGHDK and CDR2 SYGVNS. Trimming left V 2 bases short and J 3 bases short, with 11 bases between. The CDR3 sequence: CASSERQGGYEQYF. CDR3 in DNA: TGTGCCAGCAGTGAACGACAGGGAGGCTACGAGCAGTACTTC.

This clonotype was counted a few times. This chain links TRBV7-2 with TRBJ2-5; 9 nucleotides agree with TRBD2. CDR1 is SGHTA and CDR2 is FQGNSA in the germline V gene. J gave up 7 bases and V 5 bases, and 11 bases lay outside the gene matches. The CDR3 runs to 15 residues. CDR3 bases: TGTGCCAGCAGCCCAACCCCGGGACTAGCACGGACCCAGTACTTC. Encoded protein: CASSPTPGLARTQYF.

The chain employs TRBV16 and TRBJ2-3; D may be TRBD1 (6 bases). The CDR3 covers 17 residues. From germline, CDR1 is KGHSY and CDR2 FQNENV. V lost 0 bases to trimming and J lost 0 bases, with 13 bases between them. CDR3 sequence: CASSQSWGLASTDTQYF. The CDR3 coding sequence is TGTGCCAGCAGCCAATCGTGGGGGCTGGCTAGCACAGATACGCAGTATTTT.

This clonotype has more than one count but fewer than ten. This chain uses TRBV19 with TRBJ2-3, with D possibly being TRBD2 (5 bases). Per germline, CDR1 LNHDA and CDR2 SQIVND (reference sequence). The CDR3 length is 14 residues. Between the trimmed V and J ends, which lost 7 bases and 2 bases, there was a span of 13 bases. The CDR3 bases are TGTGCCAGTACTTTGGCGGGCCTCACAGATACGCAGTATTTT. It codes for CASTLAGLTDTQYF.